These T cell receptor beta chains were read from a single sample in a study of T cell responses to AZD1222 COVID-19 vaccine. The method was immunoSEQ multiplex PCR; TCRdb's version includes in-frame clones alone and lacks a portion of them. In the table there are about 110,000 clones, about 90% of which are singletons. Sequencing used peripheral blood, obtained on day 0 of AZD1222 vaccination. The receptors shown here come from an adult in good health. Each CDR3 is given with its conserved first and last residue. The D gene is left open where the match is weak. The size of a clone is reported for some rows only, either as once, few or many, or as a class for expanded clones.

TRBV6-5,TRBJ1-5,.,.,CASRQGYAQPQHF,TGTGCCAGCAGACAGGGTTATGCTCAGCCCCAGCATTTT
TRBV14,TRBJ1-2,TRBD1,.,CASSFLWDSYGYTF,TGTGCCAGCAGCTTCTTATGGGACAGCTATGGCTACACCTTC
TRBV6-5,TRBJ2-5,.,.,CASSSDPALKETQYF,TGTGCCAGCAGTTCCGACCCAGCTCTTAAAGAGACCCAGTACTTC
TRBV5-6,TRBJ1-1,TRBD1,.,CASSLPPGQALTEAFF,TGTGCCAGCAGCTTGCCCCCCGGACAGGCCCTCACTGAAGCTTTCTTT
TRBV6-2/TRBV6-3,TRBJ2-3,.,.,CASSYSTHPLATDTQYF,TGTGCCAGCAGTTACTCGACACATCCTCTAGCGACAGATACGCAGTATTTT
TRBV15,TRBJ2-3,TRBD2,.,CATSRAERGGTDTQYF,TGTGCCACCAGCAGAGCGGAGCGGGGGGGCACAGATACGCAGTATTTT
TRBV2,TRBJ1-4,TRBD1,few,CASSEAYYRDRATNEKLFF,TGTGCCAGCAGTGAAGCCTATTACCGGGACAGAGCAACTAATGAAAAACTGTTTTTT
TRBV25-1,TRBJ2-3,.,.,CASSDRGRTIADTQYF,TGTGCCAGCAGTGATCGTGGGCGGACGATCGCAGATACGCAGTATTTT
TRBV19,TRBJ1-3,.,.,CASSTGTFGGNTIYF,TGTGCCAGTAGTACCGGGACATTCGGTGGAAACACCATATATTTT
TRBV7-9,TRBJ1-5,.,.,CASSLMGQPQHF,TGTGCCAGCAGCTTAATGGGGCAGCCCCAGCATTTT
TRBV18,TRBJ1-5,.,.,CASSPSGGFGLGQPQHF,TGTGCCAGCTCACCCAGCGGGGGTTTCGGGTTAGGTCAGCCCCAGCATTTT
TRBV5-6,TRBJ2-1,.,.,CASALSRGPTYNEQFF,TGTGCCAGCGCTCTCAGTCGGGGTCCGACCTACAATGAGCAGTTCTTC
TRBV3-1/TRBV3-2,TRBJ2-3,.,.,CATSSRDKWGTDTQYF,TGTGCCACCTCGAGCAGGGACAAATGGGGCACAGATACGCAGTATTTT
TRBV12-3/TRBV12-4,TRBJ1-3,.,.,CASNLRSGNTIYF,TGTGCCAGCAACTTACGCTCTGGAAACACCATATATTTT
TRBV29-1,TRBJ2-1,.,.,CSVEDRGRYNEQFF,TGCAGCGTTGAAGATCGGGGCAGATACAATGAGCAGTTCTTC
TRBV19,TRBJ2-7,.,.,CASSISPYKEQYF,TGTGCCAGTAGTATCTCCCCCTACAAGGAGCAGTACTTC
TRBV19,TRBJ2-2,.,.,CASSPRTPGWLLGELFF,TGTGCCAGTAGTCCCCGGACCCCTGGATGGTTACTCGGGGAGCTGTTTTTT
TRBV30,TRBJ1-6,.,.,CAWSTTRQWGPNSPLHF,TGTGCCTGGAGTACCACCCGACAGTGGGGTCCCAATTCACCCCTCCACTTT
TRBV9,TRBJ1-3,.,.,CASSVRGDRPHSGNTIYF,TGTGCCAGCAGCGTAAGGGGGGATCGGCCCCACTCTGGAAACACCATATATTTT
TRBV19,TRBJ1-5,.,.,CASSPRTRYQPQHF,TGTGCCAGTAGTCCCAGGACTCGGTATCAGCCCCAGCATTTT
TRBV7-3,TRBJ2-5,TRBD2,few,CASSLGSGGWETQYF,TGTGCCAGCAGCTTAGGGAGCGGGGGCTGGGAGACCCAGTACTTC
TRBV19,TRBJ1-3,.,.,CASSISSGNTIYF,TGTGCCAGTAGTATAAGCTCTGGAAACACCATATATTTT
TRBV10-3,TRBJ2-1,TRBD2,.,CAISESTGGSYNEQFF,TGTGCCATCAGTGAGTCGACGGGGGGTTCTTACAATGAGCAGTTCTTC
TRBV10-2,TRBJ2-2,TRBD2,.,CASSGTGRSGVTGELFF,TGCGCCAGCAGTGGGACTGGTCGGAGCGGGGTCACCGGGGAGCTGTTTTTT